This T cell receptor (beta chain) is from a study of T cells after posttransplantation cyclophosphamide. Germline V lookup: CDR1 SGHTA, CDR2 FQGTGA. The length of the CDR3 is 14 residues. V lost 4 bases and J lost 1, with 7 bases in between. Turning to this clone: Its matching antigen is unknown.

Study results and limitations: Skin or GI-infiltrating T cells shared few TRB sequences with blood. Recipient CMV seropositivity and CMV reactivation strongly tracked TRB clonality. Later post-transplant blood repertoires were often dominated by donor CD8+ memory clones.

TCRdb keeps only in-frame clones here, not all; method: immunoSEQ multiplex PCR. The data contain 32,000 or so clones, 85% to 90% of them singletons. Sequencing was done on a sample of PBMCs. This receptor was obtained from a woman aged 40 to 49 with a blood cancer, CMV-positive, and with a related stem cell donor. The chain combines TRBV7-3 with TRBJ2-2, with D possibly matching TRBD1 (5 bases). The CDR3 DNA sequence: TGTGCCAGCAGCTCCCAGGGGAACACCGGGGAGCTGTTTTTT. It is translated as CASSSQGNTGELFF.